The rows below give T cell receptor beta chains drawn from one sample of a study of memory CD4+ T cells and cytomegalovirus serostatus. Generated by immunoSEQ multiplex PCR, the TCRdb table keeps only in-frame clones and is missing some. Of more than 55,000 clones listed, approximately 78% are singletons. The sample consisted of memory CD4+ T cells from blood. These receptors came from an adult in good health and CMV-seronegative. Each CDR3 is given with its conserved first and last residue. A D gene is named only where the DNA matches it firmly. Size is omitted from some rows. Given values are once, few, many or a class for expanded clones.

clone size	V gene	J gene	D gene	CDR3 protein	CDR3 DNA
NA	TRBV2	TRBJ2-2	NA	CASDRLTDTGELFF	TGTGCCAGCGACCGGCTTACGGACACCGGGGAGCTGTTTTTT
few	TRBV9	TRBJ2-3	NA	CASSAPRTGLTQYF	TGTGCCAGCAGCGCCCCTAGGACTGGGCTTACGCAGTATTTT
NA	TRBV7-7	TRBJ2-5	TRBD1	CASSPRQGETQYF	TGTGCCAGCAGCCCCAGACAGGGGGAGACCCAGTACTTC
NA	TRBV5-6	TRBJ2-5	TRBD1	CASSSAPGTGGGETQYF	TGTGCCAGCAGCTCAGCCCCCGGAACAGGGGGCGGGGAGACCCAGTACTTC
NA	TRBV18	TRBJ1-1	TRBD1	CASSPAGGQGGTEAFF	TGTGCCAGCTCACCAGCTGGGGGACAGGGTGGGACTGAAGCTTTCTTT
NA	TRBV2	TRBJ2-1	TRBD1	CASTKRQGNEQFF	TGTGCCAGCACGAAGCGACAGGGCAATGAGCAGTTCTTC
NA	TRBV11-1	TRBJ2-5	TRBD1	CASSSGQGGETQYF	TGTGCCAGCAGCAGTGGACAGGGCGGAGAGACCCAGTACTTC
NA	TRBV2	TRBJ1-5	TRBD1	CASSAVRGTSQPQHF	TGTGCCAGCAGTGCGGTCAGGGGGACAAGTCAGCCCCAGCATTTT
NA	TRBV7-9	TRBJ2-2	NA	CASSLSGSTKTGELFF	TGTGCCAGCAGCTTATCAGGATCTACCAAGACCGGGGAGCTGTTTTTT
once	TRBV7-2	TRBJ2-5	NA	CASSQKVAAGGETQYF	TGTGCCAGCAGCCAAAAGGTAGCGGCCGGGGGAGAGACCCAGTACTTC
NA	TRBV19	TRBJ2-6	NA	CASSTGEAAGANVLTF	TGTGCCAGTAGTACAGGGGAGGCGGCTGGGGCCAACGTCCTGACTTTC
NA	TRBV29-1	TRBJ2-3	NA	CSVGPNGPPVDTQYF	TGCAGCGTTGGTCCCAACGGCCCCCCTGTAGATACGCAGTATTTT
NA	TRBV11-1	TRBJ2-1	NA	CASSFGYNNEQFF	TGTGCCAGCAGCTTCGGCTACAACAATGAGCAGTTCTTC
few	TRBV5-8	TRBJ2-4	NA	CASSTRRLLAKNIQYF	TGTGCCAGCAGCACCCGACGACTCCTAGCCAAAAACATTCAGTACTTC
NA	TRBV13	TRBJ2-7	TRBD2	CASSFRQGLVYEQYF	TGTGCCAGCAGCTTTAGGCAGGGACTAGTCTACGAGCAGTACTTC
NA	TRBV18	TRBJ1-4	NA	CASSPSGTLEKLFF	TGTGCCAGCTCACCATCGGGGACACTTGAAAAACTGTTTTTT
NA	TRBV6-4	TRBJ1-4	NA	CASSVHRPLHATNEKLFF	TGTGCCAGCAGTGTTCACAGACCGCTCCATGCAACTAATGAAAAACTGTTTTTT
NA	TRBV6-1	TRBJ1-4	TRBD1	CASEPFGTGNEKLFF	TGTGCCAGCGAGCCCTTCGGGACAGGGAATGAAAAACTGTTTTTT
NA	TRBV18	TRBJ2-7	TRBD1	CASSRDRVYEQYF	TGTGCCAGCTCACGGGACAGGGTCTACGAGCAGTACTTC
NA	TRBV29-1	TRBJ1-1	TRBD1	CSVADRVNTEAFF	TGCAGCGTGGCGGACAGGGTAAACACTGAAGCTTTCTTT
few	TRBV13	TRBJ2-7	TRBD2	CASSVSGRPTYEQYF	TGTGCCAGCAGCGTTAGCGGGAGGCCCACCTACGAGCAGTACTTC
NA	TRBV27	TRBJ2-7	NA	CASSLLSSVVYEQYF	TGTGCCAGCAGTCTCCTGTCTAGCGTCGTCTACGAGCAGTACTTC
NA	TRBV2	TRBJ2-6	NA	CASSGQGRGGANVLTF	TGTGCCAGCAGCGGGCAGGGTCGTGGCGGGGCCAACGTCCTGACTTTC
NA	TRBV7-6	TRBJ1-4	TRBD1	CASSSVPGQGEKLFF	TGTGCCAGCAGCTCCGTCCCGGGACAGGGTGAAAAACTGTTTTTT
NA	TRBV6-1	TRBJ2-2	TRBD2	CASSVSGRTNTGELFF	TGTGCCAGCAGTGTTAGCGGGAGGACGAACACCGGGGAGCTGTTTTTT
NA	TRBV30	TRBJ2-1	TRBD1	CAWSTDRGTEQFF	TGTGCCTGGAGTACGGACAGGGGGACTGAGCAGTTCTTC
NA	TRBV4-1	TRBJ1-1	NA	CASSQDPGRETEAFF	TGCGCCAGCAGCCAAGATCCGGGCAGGGAGACTGAAGCTTTCTTT
NA	TRBV5-1	TRBJ2-7	TRBD2	CASSPLAGGPSEQYF	TGCGCCAGCAGCCCCCTAGCGGGGGGGCCTAGCGAGCAGTACTTC
NA	TRBV5-1	TRBJ2-5	NA	CASSSRAGGETQYF	TGCGCCAGCAGCTCCAGGGCCGGCGGGGAGACCCAGTACTTC
NA	TRBV13	TRBJ2-7	TRBD2	CASSPPAGSGAYEQYF	TGTGCCAGCAGCCCACCAGCGGGCAGCGGGGCCTACGAGCAGTACTTC
NA	TRBV21-1	TRBJ1-2	NA	CASSKGDRDGYTF	TGTGCCAGCAGCAAAGGGGACAGAGATGGCTACACCTTC
NA	TRBV21-1	TRBJ2-7	NA	CASSFLPTSCWHYEQYF	TGTGCCAGCAGCTTCCTACCCACTAGCTGTTGGCACTACGAGCAGTACTTC
NA	TRBV6-1	TRBJ2-3	TRBD2	CASSESGASGGASDTQYF	TGTGCCAGCAGTGAGAGTGGGGCTAGCGGGGGGGCTTCAGATACGCAGTATTTT
NA	TRBV2	TRBJ1-1	NA	CASSGQGVGTEAFF	TGTGCCAGCAGTGGGCAGGGAGTGGGGACTGAAGCTTTCTTT
NA	TRBV15	TRBJ2-1	TRBD2	CATSVGTSGLNEQFF	TGTGCCACCAGCGTCGGGACTAGCGGGTTAAATGAGCAGTTCTTC
NA	TRBV7-8	TRBJ1-1	NA	CASSLIGDMVKNTEAFF	TGTGCCAGCAGCTTAATTGGGGACATGGTTAAAAACACTGAAGCTTTCTTT
NA	TRBV28	TRBJ1-2	TRBD1	CASKIGGTVLIYGYTF	TGTGCCAGTAAAATAGGGGGGACAGTCCTCATTTATGGCTACACCTTC
NA	TRBV5-6	TRBJ1-1	NA	CASSLSPDPPEAFF	TGTGCCAGCAGCTTGTCGCCGGATCCTCCTGAAGCTTTCTTT
NA	TRBV2	TRBJ1-4	NA	CASSGGSAANEKLFF	TGTGCCAGCAGTGGAGGGTCAGCCGCTAATGAAAAACTGTTTTTT
few	TRBV7-8	TRBJ1-6	TRBD1	CASSLVGWDRVKNSPLHF	TGTGCCAGCAGCTTAGTCGGGTGGGACAGGGTGAAAAATTCACCCCTCCACTTT
NA	TRBV30	TRBJ2-2	TRBD1	CAWDRESLRTGELFF	TGTGCCTGGGACAGGGAGAGTTTGAGGACCGGGGAGCTGTTTTTT
NA	TRBV5-1	TRBJ1-4	NA	CASRRGGGGEEKLFF	TGCGCCAGCAGACGAGGGGGGGGCGGAGAGGAAAAACTGTTTTTT
NA	TRBV20-1	TRBJ2-1	NA	CSAQLPARQFF	TGCAGTGCTCAGTTACCAGCCCGGCAGTTCTTC
NA	TRBV2	TRBJ1-5	NA	CASRQDSNQPQHF	TGTGCCAGCCGACAGGATAGCAATCAGCCCCAGCATTTT
NA	TRBV7-8	TRBJ2-5	NA	CASSDPRDGFRETQYF	TGTGCCAGCAGCGATCCCAGGGATGGTTTCAGAGAGACCCAGTACTTC
NA	TRBV7-2	TRBJ2-7	NA	CASSLPWAEDSYEQYF	TGTGCCAGCAGCCTTCCATGGGCGGAGGACTCCTACGAGCAGTACTTC
NA	TRBV14	TRBJ2-5	NA	CASSQDLEGTQYF	TGTGCCAGCAGCCAAGATCTCGAGGGGACCCAGTACTTC